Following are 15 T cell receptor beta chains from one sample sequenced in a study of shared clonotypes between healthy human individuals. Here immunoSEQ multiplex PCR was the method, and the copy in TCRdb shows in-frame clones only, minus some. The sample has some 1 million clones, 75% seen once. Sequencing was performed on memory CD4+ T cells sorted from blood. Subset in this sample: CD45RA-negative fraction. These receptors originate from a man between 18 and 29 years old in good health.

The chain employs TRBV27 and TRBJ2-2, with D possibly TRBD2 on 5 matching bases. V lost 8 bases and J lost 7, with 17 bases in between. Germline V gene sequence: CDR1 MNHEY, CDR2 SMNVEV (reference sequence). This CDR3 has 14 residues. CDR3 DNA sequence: TGTGCCAGCCGCAGGTCGGGGTCTAACGGGGAGCTGTTTTTT. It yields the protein CASRRSGSNGELFF.

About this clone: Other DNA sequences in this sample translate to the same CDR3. The CDR3 coding sequence is TGTGCCAGCTCACCCTCCACGGGAAGAGGTGAGCAGTACTTC. Translation: CASSPSTGRGEQYF. This chain uses TRBV18 with TRBJ2-7; tentative D call: TRBD2 (5 bases). The V end lost 3 bases, the J end lost 7 bases, and 16 bases lay between the germline ends. Germline V gives CDR1 KGHSH, CDR2 LQKENI. This CDR3 contains 14 residues. The variable domain in full, completed from reference TRBV18 and TRBJ2-7, reads NAGVMQNPRHLVRRRGQEARLRCSPMKGHSHVYWYRQLPEEGLKFMVYLQKENIIDESGMPKERFSAEFPKEGPSILRIQQVVRGDSAAYFCASSPSTGRGEQYFGPGTRLTVT.

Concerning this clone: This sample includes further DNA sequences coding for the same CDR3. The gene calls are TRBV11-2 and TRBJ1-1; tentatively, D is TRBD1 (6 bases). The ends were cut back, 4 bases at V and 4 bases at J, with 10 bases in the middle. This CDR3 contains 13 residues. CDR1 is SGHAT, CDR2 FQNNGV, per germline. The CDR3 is CASSSRQVTEAFF. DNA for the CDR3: TGTGCCAGCAGCTCACGACAGGTCACTGAAGCTTTCTTT.

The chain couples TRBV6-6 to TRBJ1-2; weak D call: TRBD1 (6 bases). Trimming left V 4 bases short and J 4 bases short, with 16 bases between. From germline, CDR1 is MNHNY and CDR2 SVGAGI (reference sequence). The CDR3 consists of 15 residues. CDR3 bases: TGTGCCAGCAGTTCCGATTTCGGGGGCACCTATGGCTACACCTTC. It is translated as CASSSDFGGTYGYTF.

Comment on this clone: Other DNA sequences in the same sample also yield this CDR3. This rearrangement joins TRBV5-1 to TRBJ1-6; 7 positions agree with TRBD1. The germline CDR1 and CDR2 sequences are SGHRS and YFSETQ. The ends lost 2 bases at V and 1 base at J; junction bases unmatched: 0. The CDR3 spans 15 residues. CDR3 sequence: CASSLQGSYNSPLHF. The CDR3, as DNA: TGCGCCAGCAGCTTACAGGGGTCCTATAATTCACCCCTCCACTTT.

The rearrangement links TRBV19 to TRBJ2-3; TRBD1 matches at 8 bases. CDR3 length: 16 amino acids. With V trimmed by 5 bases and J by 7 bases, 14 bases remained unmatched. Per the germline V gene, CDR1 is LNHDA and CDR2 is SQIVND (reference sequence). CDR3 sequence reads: CASSSQSTGVLNTQYF. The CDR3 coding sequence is TGTGCCAGTAGTTCACAGTCGACAGGGGTGCTGAATACGCAGTATTTT.

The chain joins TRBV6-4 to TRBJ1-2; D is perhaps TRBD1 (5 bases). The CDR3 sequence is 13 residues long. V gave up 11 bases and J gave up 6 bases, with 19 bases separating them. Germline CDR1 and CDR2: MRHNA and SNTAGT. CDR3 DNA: TGTGCCCCCAAATTCCCCAGGGAGAATGGCTACACCTTC. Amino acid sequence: CAPKFPRENGYTF.

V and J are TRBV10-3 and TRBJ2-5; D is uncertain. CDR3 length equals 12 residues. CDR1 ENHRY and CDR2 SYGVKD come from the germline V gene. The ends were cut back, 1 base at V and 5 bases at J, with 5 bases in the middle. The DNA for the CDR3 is TGTGCCATCAGTGAGTTCGGGGAGACCCAGTACTTC. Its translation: CAISEFGETQYF.

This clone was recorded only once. CDR3 nucleotide sequence: TGTGCCAGCAGCGCATCGACTAGCGGTAACACAGATACGCAGTATTTT. Translation gives CASSASTSGNTDTQYF. The chain recombines TRBV5-4 with TRBJ2-3, with TRBD2 matching over 9 bases. Germline assignment: CDR1 SGHNT and CDR2 YYREEE (reference sequence). The V gene end was trimmed by 4 bases and the J gene end by 2 bases; junction bases not matched to a gene: 8. The CDR3 is 16 amino acids.

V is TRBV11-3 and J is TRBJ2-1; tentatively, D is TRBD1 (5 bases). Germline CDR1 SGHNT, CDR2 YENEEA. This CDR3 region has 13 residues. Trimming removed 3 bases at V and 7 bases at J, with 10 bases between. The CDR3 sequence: CASSLNRRNEQFF. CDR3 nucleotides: TGTGCCAGCAGCTTGAACAGGCGGAATGAGCAGTTCTTC.

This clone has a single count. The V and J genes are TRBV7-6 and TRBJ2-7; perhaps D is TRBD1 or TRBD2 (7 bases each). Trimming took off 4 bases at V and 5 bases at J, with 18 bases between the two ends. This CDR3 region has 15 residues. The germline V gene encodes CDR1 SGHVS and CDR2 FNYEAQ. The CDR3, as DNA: TGTGCCAGCAGCTACGGGGAGGGGGCGTCCCACGAGCAGTACTTC. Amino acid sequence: CASSYGEGASHEQYF.

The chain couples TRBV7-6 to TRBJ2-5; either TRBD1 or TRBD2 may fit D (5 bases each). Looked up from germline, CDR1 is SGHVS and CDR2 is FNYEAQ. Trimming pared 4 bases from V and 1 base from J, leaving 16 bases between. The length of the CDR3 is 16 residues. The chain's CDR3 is CASSSILRDGQETQYF. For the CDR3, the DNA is TGTGCCAGCAGCTCAATTTTACGGGACGGCCAAGAGACCCAGTACTTC.

The CDR3 bases are TGCGCCAGCAGCCAAGACTCCGCAGGCGACTATGGCTACACCTTC. Translating gives CASSQDSAGDYGYTF. V gene TRBV4-3 combines with J gene TRBJ1-2; D is undetermined. Germline assignment: CDR1 LGHNA and CDR2 YSLEER. The CDR3 covers 15 residues. V lost 0 bases and J lost 3, with 11 bases in between.

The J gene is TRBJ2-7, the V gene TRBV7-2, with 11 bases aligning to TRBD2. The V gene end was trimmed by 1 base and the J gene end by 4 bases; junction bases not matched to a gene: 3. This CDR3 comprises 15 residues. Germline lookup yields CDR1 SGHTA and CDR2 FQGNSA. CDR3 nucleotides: TGTGCCAGCAGCTTAGGAAGACTAGCGGGATACGAGCAGTACTTC. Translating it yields CASSLGRLAGYEQYF.

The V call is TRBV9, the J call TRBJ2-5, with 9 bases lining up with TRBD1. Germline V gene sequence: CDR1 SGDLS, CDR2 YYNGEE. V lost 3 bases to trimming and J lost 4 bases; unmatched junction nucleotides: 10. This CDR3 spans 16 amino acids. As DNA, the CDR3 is TGTGCCAGCAGCGCCTCGACAGGGGGAAGGGGAGAGACCCAGTACTTC. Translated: CASSASTGGRGETQYF.